This entry lists 24 T cell receptor beta chains sequenced from one sample in a study of blood T cell repertoires in COVID-19. Repertoires were generated with immunoSEQ multiplex PCR, while TCRdb's copy carries only in-frame clones and drops some. The table lists about 70,000 clones, more than 75% of them singletons. The sequenced sample was peripheral blood. The receptors here all came from a human donor in a cohort sampled during active COVID-19.

This clone appeared once. V usage is TRBV10-3 and J usage is TRBJ2-5; 12 nucleotides line up with TRBD2. V lost 2 bases and J lost 4; bases outside the gene matches: 5. The germline V gene encodes CDR1 ENHRY and CDR2 SYGVKD. The CDR3 is 16 amino acids. CDR3 residues: CAISETSGGIGETQYF. The CDR3 bases are TGTGCCATCAGTGAGACTAGCGGGGGGATCGGAGAGACCCAGTACTTC.

The rearrangement joins TRBV10-3 to TRBJ1-4, with D hard to call. The CDR3 is 18 residues long. Per germline, CDR1 ENHRY and CDR2 SYGVKD. Trimming took 4 bases from V and 5 from J, leaving 23 bases between them. The CDR3 sequence is CAISASRSAGGPNEKLFF. In nucleotides, the CDR3 is TGTGCCATCAGTGCTTCCAGGTCCGCCGGCGGGCCGAATGAAAAACTGTTTTTT.

V and J are TRBV7-9 and TRBJ1-4; D ambiguous. The length of the CDR3 is 13 residues. Between the trimmed V and J ends, which lost 5 bases and 4 bases, there was a span of 8 bases. Germline V CDR1 and CDR2: SEHNR, FQNEAQ (reference sequence). CDR3 loop: CASSRGRNEKLFF. DNA of the CDR3: TGTGCCAGCAGCCGTGGCCGTAATGAAAAACTGTTTTTT.

The chain joins TRBV6-1 to TRBJ1-6; possibly TRBD1 for D (5 bases). CDR3 length equals 14 residues. Trimming took off 3 bases at V and 7 bases at J, with 10 bases between the two ends. Germline V lookup: CDR1 MNHNS, CDR2 SASEGT. The CDR3 sequence: CASSEGGKNSPLHF. The CDR3, as DNA: TGTGCCAGCAGTGAGGGGGGTAAAAATTCACCCCTCCACTTT.

The chain links TRBV6-5 to TRBJ1-1; TRBD1 matches 8 bases. CDR1 MNHEY and CDR2 SVGAGI come from the germline V gene. The V segment lost 7 bases and the J segment 9 bases; nucleotides outside the gene matches: 10. This CDR3 has 13 amino acids. In nucleotides, the CDR3 is TGTGCCAGCACTGGAGGACAGGGTCCAAAAGCTTTCTTT. This gives the protein CASTGGQGPKAFF.

This clone was observed a single time. The chain uses TRBV18 and TRBJ1-2, with 10 bases lining up with TRBD1. V lost 6 bases, J lost 0 bases, and 10 bases stayed unmatched. The CDR3 length is 17 residues. The germline CDR1 and CDR2 sequences are KGHSH and LQKENI. The CDR3 loop is CASSPRTGGEANYGYTF. In DNA, the CDR3 is TGTGCCAGCTCCCCGAGGACAGGGGGGGAAGCTAACTATGGCTACACCTTC.

The J gene is TRBJ1-1, the V gene TRBV7-2, with TRBD1 matching 7 bases. The CDR3 totals 15 residues. CDR1 is SGHTA and CDR2 is FQGNSA in the germline V gene. V lost 5 bases, J lost 2 bases, and 8 bases stayed unmatched. The CDR3 nucleotides are TGTGCCAGCAGCCCTTGGACAGGTGGCAACACTGAAGCTTTCTTT. It yields the protein CASSPWTGGNTEAFF.

The chain combines TRBV9 with TRBJ2-1, with 9 bases lining up with TRBD2. This CDR3 is 15 amino acids long. V gave up 0 bases and J gave up 13 bases; unmatched junction bases: 11. Germline CDR1 and CDR2: SGDLS and YYNGEE. The CDR3: CASSVGDSGGILQFF. DNA of the CDR3: TGTGCCAGCAGCGTAGGAGATAGCGGGGGTATTCTCCAGTTCTTC.

The chain recombines TRBV19 with TRBJ2-3, with TRBD2 as a possible D gene (6 bases). Between the trimmed V and J ends, which lost 9 bases and 0 bases, there was a span of 16 bases. Germline V CDR1 and CDR2: LNHDA, SQIVND (reference sequence). This CDR3 spans 15 amino acids. The CDR3 nucleotides are TGTGCCAGCGCCGCCGGGACTCATAGCACAGATACGCAGTATTTT. Translation: CASAAGTHSTDTQYF. Full variable domain (rest looked up from reference TRBV19 and TRBJ2-3): DGGITQSPKYLFRKEGQNVTLSCEQNLNHDAMYWYRQDPGQGLRLIYYSQIVNDFQKGDIAEGYSVSREKKESFPLTVTSAQKNPTAFYLCASAAGTHSTDTQYFGPGTRLTVL.

This sequence joins TRBV12-3 or TRBV12-4 and TRBJ1-5; D uncertain. Trimming shortened V by 4 bases and J by 6 bases, and 10 bases separated the two germline ends. This CDR3 contains 13 residues. As DNA, the CDR3 is TGTGCCAGCAGTTCCCCTCCCGGTCAGCCCCAGCATTTT. This translates into CASSSPPGQPQHF.

The chain couples TRBV25-1 to TRBJ1-6, with D perhaps matching TRBD1 (6 bases). CDR1 MGHDK and CDR2 SYGVNS come from the germline V gene. The V end lost 4 bases, the J end lost 6 bases, and 10 bases lay between the germline ends. The CDR3 spans 14 residues. The CDR3 bases are TGTGCCAGCAGTGGACAGGCCTCTAATTCACCCCTCCACTTT. This codes for CASSGQASNSPLHF.

The chain employs TRBV11-2 and TRBJ1-1; a weak D match, TRBD1 (5 bases). This CDR3 has 13 residues. The V gene's germline CDR1 is SGHAT and CDR2 FQNNGV. V was pared by 1 base and J by 3 bases, with 6 bases between. The CDR3: CASSLGRDTEAFF. The DNA for the CDR3 is TGTGCCAGCAGCTTAGGCAGGGACACTGAAGCTTTCTTT.

The chain combines TRBV6-6 with TRBJ1-5, with D perhaps matching TRBD1 (5 bases). Germline V gene data show CDR1 as MNHNY and CDR2 as SVGAGI (reference sequence). V was trimmed by 4 bases and J by 0 bases, leaving 13 bases between them. This CDR3 comprises 16 residues. CDR3 amino acids: CASSSTRAPSNQPQHF. The CDR3 DNA is TGTGCCAGCAGTTCCACCAGGGCTCCTAGCAATCAGCCCCAGCATTTT.

This clone was seen at least ten times. V gene TRBV25-1 combines with J gene TRBJ2-5; 9 bases are shared with TRBD2. CDR1 is MGHDK, CDR2 SYGVNS, per germline. The CDR3 runs 18 residues. J lost 5 bases, V lost 4 bases, and 17 bases had no gene match. DNA for the CDR3: TGTGCCAGCAGTGGCAGGGAGATGGCGGGGGGGGAGGTGGAGACCCAGTACTTC. Translated, it gives CASSGREMAGGEVETQYF.

The chain is built from TRBV2 and TRBJ1-1; D uncertain. With 4 bases removed from V and 7 bases from J, the gap between germline ends came to 7 bases. Germline V gives CDR1 SNHLY, CDR2 FYNNEI. The length of the CDR3 is 11 residues. The CDR3 spells CASSAESEAFF. CDR3 nucleotides: TGTGCCAGCAGTGCCGAGAGTGAAGCTTTCTTT. The complete variable domain, with remaining parts taken from reference TRBV2 and TRBJ1-1, reads EPEVTQTPSHQVTQMGQEVILRCVPISNHLYFYWYRQILGQKVEFLVSFYNNEISEKSEIFDDQFSVERPDGSNFTLKIRSTKLEDSAMYFCASSAESEAFFGQGTRLTVV.

The rearrangement links TRBV7-6 to TRBJ1-1, with TRBD1 identical over 10 bases. V dropped 5 bases and J dropped 4; count of bases not matched to a gene: 16. CDR1 and CDR2 from the germline V gene are SGHVS and FNYEAQ. The CDR3 spans 18 residues. Here the CDR3 reads CASSPTWTGGDGGTEAFF. The CDR3 bases are TGTGCCAGCAGCCCCACTTGGACAGGGGGAGACGGGGGCACTGAAGCTTTCTTT.

The CDR3 sequence is CASSPSAETYEQYF. The CDR3 DNA is TGTGCCAGCTCACCATCGGCGGAGACCTACGAGCAGTACTTC. This sequence joins TRBV18 and TRBJ2-7; D not certain. Germline V gene lookup returns CDR1 KGHSH and CDR2 LQKENI. V lost 2 bases, J lost 2 bases, and 10 bases lay in between. This CDR3 has 14 amino acids.

The chain couples TRBV19 to TRBJ2-7; 10 nucleotides align to TRBD1. V shed 1 base, J shed 2 bases, and the junction held 2 bases outside the gene matches. CDR1 and CDR2 from the germline V gene are LNHDA and SQIVND (reference sequence). The CDR3 is made up of 15 amino acids. The CDR3 DNA sequence: TGTGCCAGTAGTATAGGGGACAGGGGCGCCTACGAGCAGTACTTC. Its protein product is CASSIGDRGAYEQYF.

The CDR3 here is CASSSNRVYTEAFF. CDR3 DNA sequence: TGTGCCAGCAGTTCTAACAGGGTTTACACTGAAGCTTTCTTT. The V call is TRBV6-5, the J call TRBJ1-1; TRBD1 is a possible D gene (6 bases). CDR3 length: 14 residues. Trimming shortened V by 4 bases and J by 3 bases, and 12 bases separated the two germline ends. Germline loops: CDR1 MNHEY, CDR2 SVGAGI.

The genes are TRBV12-5 and TRBJ1-2; 7 bases fit TRBD1. Looked up from germline, CDR1 is LGHNT and CDR2 is FRNRAP. The CDR3 contains 16 residues. V lost 0 bases, J lost 4 bases, and 8 bases stayed unmatched. The chain's CDR3 is CASGLVLGRGAYGYTF. CDR3 coding DNA: TGTGCTAGTGGTTTGGTACTAGGCAGGGGGGCCTATGGCTACACCTTC.

The chain is built from TRBV18 and TRBJ2-7, with TRBD2 identical over 7 bases. J gave up 2 bases and V 0 bases, and 7 bases lay outside the gene matches. CDR1 is KGHSH and CDR2 is LQKENI in the germline V gene. The CDR3 has 16 amino acids. The CDR3: CASSPPPGGPPYEQYF. The CDR3 bases are TGTGCCAGCTCACCACCTCCGGGGGGTCCCCCCTACGAGCAGTACTTC. The whole variable domain, filled in from reference TRBV18 and TRBJ2-7, reads NAGVMQNPRHLVRRRGQEARLRCSPMKGHSHVYWYRQLPEEGLKFMVYLQKENIIDESGMPKERFSAEFPKEGPSILRIQQVVRGDSAAYFCASSPPPGGPPYEQYFGPGTRLTVT.

This rearrangement joins TRBV10-3 to TRBJ1-1; D perhaps matches TRBD1 (5 bases). The CDR3 is 14 amino acids. V shed 4 bases and J shed 6 bases, with 15 bases lying between them. Germline lookup yields CDR1 ENHRY and CDR2 SYGVKD. Written as DNA, the CDR3 is TGTGCCATCAGTGTGGGCAAAGGGGAGGCTGAAGCTTTCTTT. Its translation is CAISVGKGEAEAFF.

The chain joins TRBV2 to TRBJ1-2; 8 bases map to TRBD1. The CDR3 runs to 14 residues. Germline V gene sequence: CDR1 SNHLY, CDR2 FYNNEI. Losses at the gene ends were 2 bases for V and 8 bases for J; bases not matched to a gene: 7. The CDR3 DNA follows: TGTGCCAGCAGTGAACAGGGGGCGAAGGAGGGCTACACCTTC. Translating gives CASSEQGAKEGYTF.

This clone was observed a few times. The chain employs TRBV7-2 and TRBJ2-1, with D uncertain. The CDR3 spans 14 residues. Between the trimmed V and J ends, which lost 3 bases and 2 bases, there was a span of 8 bases. Germline V CDR1 and CDR2: SGHTA, FQGNSA. CDR3 bases: TGTGCCAGCAGCTTCCTCCGGGCCTACAATGAGCAGTTCTTC. Translation gives CASSFLRAYNEQFF.